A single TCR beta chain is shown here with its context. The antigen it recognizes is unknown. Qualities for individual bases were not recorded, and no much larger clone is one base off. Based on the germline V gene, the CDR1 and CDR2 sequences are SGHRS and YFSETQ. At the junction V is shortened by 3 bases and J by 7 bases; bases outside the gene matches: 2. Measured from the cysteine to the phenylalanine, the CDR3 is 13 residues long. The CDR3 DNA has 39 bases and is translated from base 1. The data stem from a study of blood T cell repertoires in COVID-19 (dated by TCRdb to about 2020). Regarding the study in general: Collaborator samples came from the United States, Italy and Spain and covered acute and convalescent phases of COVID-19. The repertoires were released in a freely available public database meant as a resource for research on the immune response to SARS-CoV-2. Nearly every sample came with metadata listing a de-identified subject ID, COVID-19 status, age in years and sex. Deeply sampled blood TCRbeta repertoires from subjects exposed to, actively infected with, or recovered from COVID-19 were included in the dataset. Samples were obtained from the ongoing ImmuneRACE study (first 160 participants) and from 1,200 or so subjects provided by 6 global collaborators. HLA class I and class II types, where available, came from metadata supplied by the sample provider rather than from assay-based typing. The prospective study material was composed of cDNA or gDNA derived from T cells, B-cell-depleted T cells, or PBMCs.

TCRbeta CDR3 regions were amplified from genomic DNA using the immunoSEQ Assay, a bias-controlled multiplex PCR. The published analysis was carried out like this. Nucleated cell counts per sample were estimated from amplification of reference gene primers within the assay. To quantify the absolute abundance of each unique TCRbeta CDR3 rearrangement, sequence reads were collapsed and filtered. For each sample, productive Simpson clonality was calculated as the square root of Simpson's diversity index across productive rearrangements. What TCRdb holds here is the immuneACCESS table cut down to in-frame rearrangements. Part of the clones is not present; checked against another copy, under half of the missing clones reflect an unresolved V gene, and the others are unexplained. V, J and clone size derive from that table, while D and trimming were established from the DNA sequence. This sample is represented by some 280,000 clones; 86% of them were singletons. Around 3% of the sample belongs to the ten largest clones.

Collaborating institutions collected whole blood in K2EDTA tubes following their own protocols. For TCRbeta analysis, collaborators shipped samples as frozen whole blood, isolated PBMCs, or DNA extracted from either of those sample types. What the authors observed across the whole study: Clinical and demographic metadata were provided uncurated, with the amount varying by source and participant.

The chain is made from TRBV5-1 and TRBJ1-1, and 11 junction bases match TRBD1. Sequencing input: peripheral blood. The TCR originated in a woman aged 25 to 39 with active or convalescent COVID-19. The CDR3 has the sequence CASSSGTGGEAFF. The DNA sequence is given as TGCGCCAGCAGCTCTGGGACAGGGGGTGAAGCTTTCTTT.